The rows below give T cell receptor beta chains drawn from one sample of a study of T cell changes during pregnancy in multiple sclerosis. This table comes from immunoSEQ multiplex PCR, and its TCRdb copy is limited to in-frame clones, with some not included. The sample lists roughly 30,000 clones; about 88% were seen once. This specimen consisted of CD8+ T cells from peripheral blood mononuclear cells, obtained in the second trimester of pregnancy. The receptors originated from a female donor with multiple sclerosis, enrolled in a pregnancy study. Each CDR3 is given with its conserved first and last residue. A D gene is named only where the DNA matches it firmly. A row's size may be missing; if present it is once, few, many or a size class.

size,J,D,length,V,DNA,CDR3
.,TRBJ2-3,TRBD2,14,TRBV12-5,TGTGCTAGTGGTATTAGCGGGAGAGGGGATACGCAGTATTTT,CASGISGRGDTQYF
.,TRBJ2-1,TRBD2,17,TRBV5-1,TGCGCCAGCAGCCTACCCTCAGCGGGAGGGCCTGTCAATGAGCAGTTCTTC,CASSLPSAGGPVNEQFF
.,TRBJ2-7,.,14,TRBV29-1,TGCAGCGTTGAAAGGCAGGGAAGCTCCTACGAGCAGTACTTC,CSVERQGSSYEQYF
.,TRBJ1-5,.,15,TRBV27,TGTGCCAGCAGTCCGTACGGGGGGAGCAATCAGCCCCAGCATTTT,CASSPYGGSNQPQHF
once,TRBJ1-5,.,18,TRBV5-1,TGCGCCAGCAGCTTGGACAGGGTCCCCCCCTATAGCAATCAGCCCCAGCATTTT,CASSLDRVPPYSNQPQHF
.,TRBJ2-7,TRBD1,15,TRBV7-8,TGTGCCAGCAGCCCCCGGGAACAGGGGGCCTACGAGCAGTACTTC,CASSPREQGAYEQYF
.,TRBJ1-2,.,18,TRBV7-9,TGTGCCAGCAGCTTAGTCGGGGGTCAGTATGAAAAGAACTATGGCTACACCTTC,CASSLVGGQYEKNYGYTF
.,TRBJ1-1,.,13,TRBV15,TGTGCCACCAGCAGAGATAGGGGGTCTGAAGCTTTCTTT,CATSRDRGSEAFF
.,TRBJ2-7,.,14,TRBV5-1,TGCGCCAGCAGACCATTGGCCTTCGACTACGAGCAGTACTTC,CASRPLAFDYEQYF
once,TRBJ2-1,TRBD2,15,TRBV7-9,TGTGCCAGCAGCTTGGGGACTAGCGGTTACAATGAGCAGTTCTTC,CASSLGTSGYNEQFF
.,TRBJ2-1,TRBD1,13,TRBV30,TGTGCCTGTCACCGGACAGGGAGCGATGAGCAGTTCTTC,CACHRTGSDEQFF
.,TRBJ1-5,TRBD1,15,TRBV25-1,TGTGCCAGCAGTGAGGGCAGGGGGCAGGGTCAGCCCCAGCATTTT,CASSEGRGQGQPQHF
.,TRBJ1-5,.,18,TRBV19,TGTGCCAGTAGTCAGAGTATGACAGAAAACTATAGCAATCAGCCCCAGCATTTT,CASSQSMTENYSNQPQHF
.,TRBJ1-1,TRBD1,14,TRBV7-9,TGTGCCAGCTCTAACCCGGACAGGGCCTCTGAAGCTTTCTTT,CASSNPDRASEAFF
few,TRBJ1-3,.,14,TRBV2,TGTGCCAGCAGTGGCCGGGAATCTGGAAACACCATATATTTT,CASSGRESGNTIYF
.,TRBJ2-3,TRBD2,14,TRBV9,TGTGCCAGCAGCGTAGACGGGAGGGCCGAGGGGCAGTATTTT,CASSVDGRAEGQYF
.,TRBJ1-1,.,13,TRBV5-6,TGTGCCAGCAAGGCGGGAATTGGCACTGAAGCTTTCTTT,CASKAGIGTEAFF
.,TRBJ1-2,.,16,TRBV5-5,TGTGCCAGCAGCCTAAACCCCTACAGGGAGTCCTATGGCTACACCTTC,CASSLNPYRESYGYTF
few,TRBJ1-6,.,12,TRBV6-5,TGTGCCAGCAGCCCCGGACAGTATCCCCTCCACTTT,CASSPGQYPLHF
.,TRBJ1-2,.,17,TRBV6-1,TGTGCCAGCAGTGAAGCGAAAACGGGACTAGCTAACTATGGCTACACCTTC,CASSEAKTGLANYGYTF
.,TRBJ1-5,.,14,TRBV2,TGTGCCAGCAGTGGACAGTTTAGCAATCAGCCCCAGCATTTT,CASSGQFSNQPQHF
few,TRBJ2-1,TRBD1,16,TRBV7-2,TGTGCCAGCAGCTTAGCGGACAGGGGACCCTACAATGAGCAGTTCTTC,CASSLADRGPYNEQFF
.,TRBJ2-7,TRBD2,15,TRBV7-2,TGTGCCAGCAGCACCGGGACTAGCGGGGTCTACGAGCAGTACTTC,CASSTGTSGVYEQYF
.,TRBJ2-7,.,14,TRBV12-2,TGTGCAAGTCGCTTAGATTTGGGACTACTGTGGCAGTACTTC,CASRLDLGLLWQYF
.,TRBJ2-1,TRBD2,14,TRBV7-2,TGTGCCAGCAGCCGGGCGGGGGGCAACAATGAGCAGTTCTTC,CASSRAGGNNEQFF
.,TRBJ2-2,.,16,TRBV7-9,TGTGCCAGCAGCTTACTCCTGGGAGGGGGTTCCGGGGAGCTGTTTTTT,CASSLLLGGGSGELFF
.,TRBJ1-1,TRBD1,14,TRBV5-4,TGTGCCAGCAGCGAGACAGGGGAAGACACTGAAGCTTTCTTT,CASSETGEDTEAFF
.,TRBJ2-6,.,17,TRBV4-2,TGTGCCAGCAGCCTCGATCCACAGGGTGCAGGGGCCAACGTCCTGACTTTC,CASSLDPQGAGANVLTF
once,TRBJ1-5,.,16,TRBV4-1,TGCGCCAGCAGCCAAGTCTGGACTGACTTCAATCAGCCCCAGCATTTT,CASSQVWTDFNQPQHF
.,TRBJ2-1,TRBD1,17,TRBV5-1,TGCGCCAGCAGCCCCCGACCAAACAGGGGGGCCTACAATGAGCAGTTCTTC,CASSPRPNRGAYNEQFF
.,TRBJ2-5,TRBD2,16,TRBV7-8,TGTGCCAGCAGCTTATTTGCTAGCGGGATCCAAGAGACCCAGTACTTC,CASSLFASGIQETQYF
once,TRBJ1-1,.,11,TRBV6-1,TGTGCCAGCAGCGGGGGGGGAGAAGCTTTCTTT,CASSGGGEAFF
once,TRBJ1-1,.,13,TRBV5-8,TGTGCCAGCAGCTCCGATTACAGCACTGAAGCTTTCTTT,CASSSDYSTEAFF
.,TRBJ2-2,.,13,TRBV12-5,TGTGCTAGTGCTTTGGCCGGGGCCGGGGAGCTGTTTTTT,CASALAGAGELFF
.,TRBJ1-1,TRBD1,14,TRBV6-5,TGTGCCAGCAGTTACTCGACAGGGGGCGCTGAAGCTTTCTTT,CASSYSTGGAEAFF
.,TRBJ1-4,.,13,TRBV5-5,TGTGCCAGCAGCTACAGGGTTAATGAAAAACTGTTTTTT,CASSYRVNEKLFF
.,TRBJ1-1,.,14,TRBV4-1,TGCGCCAGCAGCCAAGAAGGCGGGGGGCCTGAAGCTTTCTTT,CASSQEGGGPEAFF
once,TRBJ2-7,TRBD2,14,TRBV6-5,TGTGCCAGCAGTCGCGTGATAGCGGGGAGTGAGCAGTACTTC,CASSRVIAGSEQYF
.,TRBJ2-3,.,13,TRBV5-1,TGCGCCACGAGGACAGCCTACACAGATACGCAGTATTTT,CATRTAYTDTQYF
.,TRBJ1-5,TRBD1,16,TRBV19,TGTGCCAGTAGTATAGGACAGGGTATGGTGTATCAGCCCCAGCATTTT,CASSIGQGMVYQPQHF
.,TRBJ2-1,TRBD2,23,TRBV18,TGTGCCAGCTCACCGTCAGAAATAGGACTAGCGGGAGGCCTTGCCGGATCCTACAATGAGCAGTTCTTC,CASSPSEIGLAGGLAGSYNEQFF
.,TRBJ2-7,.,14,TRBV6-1,TGTGCCAGCAGCCCCGGGACTTACAAATACGAGCAGTACTTC,CASSPGTYKYEQYF
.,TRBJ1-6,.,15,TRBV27,TGTGCCAGCACCAACAGTCTGGGCAGCAATTCACCCCTCCACTTT,CASTNSLGSNSPLHF
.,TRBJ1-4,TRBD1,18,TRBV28,TGTGCCAGCAGTTCCCGGGACAGGGTAGAAGGTACTAATGAAAAACTGTTTTTT,CASSSRDRVEGTNEKLFF
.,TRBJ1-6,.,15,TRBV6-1,TGTGCCAGCAGTGACCGACGGGACTATAATTCACCCCTCCACTTT,CASSDRRDYNSPLHF
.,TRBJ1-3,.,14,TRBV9,TGTGCCAGCTCGAATGGTAGCTCTGGAAACACCATATATTTT,CASSNGSSGNTIYF
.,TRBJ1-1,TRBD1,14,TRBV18,TGTGCCAGCTCACCAACGCAGGGGGCGGCGAAAGCTTTCTTT,CASSPTQGAAKAFF
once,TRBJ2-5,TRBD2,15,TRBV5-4,TGTGCCAGCAGCTCAGGACTAGCGGGTAAAGAGACCCAGTACTTC,CASSSGLAGKETQYF
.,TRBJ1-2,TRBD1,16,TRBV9,TGTGCCAGCAGCTCTCCCCGGGACAAGGGGGCATATGGCTACACCTTC,CASSSPRDKGAYGYTF
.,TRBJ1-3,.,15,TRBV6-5,TGTGCCAGCAGTTACTCGGGGGCCTCTGGAAACACCATATATTTT,CASSYSGASGNTIYF
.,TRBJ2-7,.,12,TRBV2,TGTGCCAGCGTCGGCAGGTCCTACGAGCAGTACTTC,CASVGRSYEQYF
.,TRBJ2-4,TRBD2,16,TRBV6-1,TGTGCCAGCAGTGAATCGATAGCGGGGGGCGGGGACATTCAGTACTTC,CASSESIAGGGDIQYF
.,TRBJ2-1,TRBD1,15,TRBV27,TGTGCCAGCAGTTTAGACAGGGCATCCTACAATGAGCAGTTCTTC,CASSLDRASYNEQFF